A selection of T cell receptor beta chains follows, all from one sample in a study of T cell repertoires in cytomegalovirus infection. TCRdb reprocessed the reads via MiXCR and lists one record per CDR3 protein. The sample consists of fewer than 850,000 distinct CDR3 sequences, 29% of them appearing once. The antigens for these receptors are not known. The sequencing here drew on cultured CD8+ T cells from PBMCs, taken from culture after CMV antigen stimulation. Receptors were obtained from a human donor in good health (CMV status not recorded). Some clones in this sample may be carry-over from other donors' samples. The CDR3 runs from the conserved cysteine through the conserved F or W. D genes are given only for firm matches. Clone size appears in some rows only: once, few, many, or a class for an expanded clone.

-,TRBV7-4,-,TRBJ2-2,TGTGCCAGCAGAACGGGGGCCTACAACACCGGGGAGCTGTTTTTT,CASRTGAYNTGELFF
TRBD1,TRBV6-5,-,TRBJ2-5,TGTGCCAGCAGTTACTCGATCCAGGGGGCAGGGGAGACCCAGTACTTC,CASSYSIQGAGETQYF
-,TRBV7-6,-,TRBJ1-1,TGTGCCAGCAGCTCCGGGAACGGCGCTGAAGCTTTCTTT,CASSSGNGAEAFF
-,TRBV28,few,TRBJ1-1,TGTGCCAGCAGTTTCAGTTCAGGGGTGCTGTCTGAAGCTTTCTTT,CASSFSSGVLSEAFF
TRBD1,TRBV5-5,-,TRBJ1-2,TGTGCCAGCAGCAGGGACAGGGGAGGGGATGGCTACACCTTC,CASSRDRGGDGYTF
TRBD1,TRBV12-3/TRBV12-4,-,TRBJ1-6,TGTGCCAGCAGTCCTGGGACAGGGGGCTTTTCACCCCTCCACTTT,CASSPGTGGFSPLHF
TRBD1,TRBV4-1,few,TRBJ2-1,TGCGCCAGCAGCATAGATCAGGGGGCTGATGAGCAGTTCTTC,CASSIDQGADEQFF
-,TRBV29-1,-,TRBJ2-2,TGCAGCTTCACAGTCACCGGGGAGCTGTTTTTT,CSFTVTGELFF
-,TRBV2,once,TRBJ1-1,TGTGCCAGCAAGAGACGGGAGAACACTGAAGCTTTCTTT,CASKRRENTEAFF
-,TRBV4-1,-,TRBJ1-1,TGCGCCAGCAGCCAAGAAATCGGCCAGCGAGAAGCTTTCTTT,CASSQEIGQREAFF
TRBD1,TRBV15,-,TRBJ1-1,TGTGCCACCAGCAGAAACCTGGACAGGGTCACTGAAGCTTTCTTT,CATSRNLDRVTEAFF
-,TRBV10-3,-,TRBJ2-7,TGTGCCATCAGTGAGTTGAAGGGTGTAAAGGGAAATCCCTACGAGCAGTACTTC,CAISELKGVKGNPYEQYF
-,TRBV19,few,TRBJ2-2,TGTGCCAGTAGTACCCTACAGGGTTCGACCGGGGAGCTGTTTTTT,CASSTLQGSTGELFF
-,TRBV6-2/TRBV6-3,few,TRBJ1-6,TGTGCCACCGCCGTGGGACCCGGGGCACCCCTCCACTTT,CATAVGPGAPLHF
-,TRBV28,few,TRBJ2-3,TGTGCCAGCAGTTCTTCCGGGGTCACAGATACGCAGTATTTT,CASSSSGVTDTQYF
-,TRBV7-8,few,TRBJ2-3,TGTGCCAGCAGCCCCCCGAATGAGGGCACAGATACGCAGTATTTT,CASSPPNEGTDTQYF
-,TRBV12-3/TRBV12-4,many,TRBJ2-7,TGTGCCAGCAGTTTTACAGGGTACTACGAGCAGTACTTC,CASSFTGYYEQYF
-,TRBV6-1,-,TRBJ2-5,TGTGCCAGCAGTTCTAGCGTTGTCGAAGAGACCCAGTACTTC,CASSSSVVEETQYF
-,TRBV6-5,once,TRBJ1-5,TGTGCCAGCAGTTACTCGAACGGGGCCAATCAGCCCCAGCATTTT,CASSYSNGANQPQHF
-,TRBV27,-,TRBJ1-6,TGTGCCAGCAGTTTATTGGTCGGTAATTATAATTCACCCCTCCACTTT,CASSLLVGNYNSPLHF
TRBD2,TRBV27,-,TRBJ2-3,TGTGCCAGCAGCGCCCTCCCCGGGACTAGCGGGGGGTTCACAGATACGCAGTATTTT,CASSALPGTSGGFTDTQYF
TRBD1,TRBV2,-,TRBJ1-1,TGTGCCAGCAGAGGAACCCGGGACAGGCTGAACACTGAAGCTTTCTTT,CASRGTRDRLNTEAFF
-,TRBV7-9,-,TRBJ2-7,TGTGCCAGCAGCTTAGGGTCCAGGGTGAGTGCAGGAGAGCAGTACTTC,CASSLGSRVSAGEQYF
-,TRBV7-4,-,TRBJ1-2,TGTGCCAGCAGCTACGGACAGTTTAACTATGGCTACACCTTC,CASSYGQFNYGYTF
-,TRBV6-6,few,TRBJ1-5,TGTGCCAGCAGTTACCCGGACGGGAATCAGCCCCAGCATTTT,CASSYPDGNQPQHF
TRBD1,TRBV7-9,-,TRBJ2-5,TGTGCCAGCAGCTCGGCCAGGGGGCTCGGTCGGTACTTC,CASSSARGLGRYF
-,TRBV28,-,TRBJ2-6,TGTGCCAGCAGTTTAAGGGGCAGGAGCTCTGGGGCCAACGTCCTGACTTTC,CASSLRGRSSGANVLTF
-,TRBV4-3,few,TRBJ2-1,TGCGCCAGCAGCCAAGGAAAGGGCGGGGCCCTCTACAATGAGCAGTTCTTC,CASSQGKGGALYNEQFF
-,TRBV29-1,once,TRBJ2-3,TGCAGCGTTGATACAGGGATCTCAGATACGCAGTATTTT,CSVDTGISDTQYF
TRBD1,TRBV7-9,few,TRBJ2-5,TGTGCCAGCAACTGGGGTCGACAGGGACAAGAGACCCAGTACTTC,CASNWGRQGQETQYF
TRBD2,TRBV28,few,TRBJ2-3,TGTGCCGTCTCCCTCGGGGGGTACACAGATACGCAGTATTTT,CAVSLGGYTDTQYF
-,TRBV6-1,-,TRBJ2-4,TGTGCCAGCAGTCGATTAGAGCCTAACAGACTAGCCAAAAACATTCAGTACTTC,CASSRLEPNRLAKNIQYF
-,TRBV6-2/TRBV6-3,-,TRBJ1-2,TGTGCCAGCAGTCGTAATGAGAACTATGGCTACACCTTC,CASSRNENYGYTF
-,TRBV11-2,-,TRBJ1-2,TGTGCCAGCAGCTTAGATCCCCCAGGATTTAACTATGGCTACACCTTC,CASSLDPPGFNYGYTF
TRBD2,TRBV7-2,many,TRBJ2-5,TGTGCCAGCAGCTTAGCCACTAGCGGGGTGAGAAAGACCCAGTACTTC,CASSLATSGVRKTQYF
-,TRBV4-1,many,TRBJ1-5,TGCGCCAGCAGCCAAGCGGCGAATCAGCCCCAGCATTTT,CASSQAANQPQHF
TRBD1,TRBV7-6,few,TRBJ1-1,TGTGCCAGCAGTCAGAGTAGACAGGGGGCATACACTGAAGCTTTCTTT,CASSQSRQGAYTEAFF
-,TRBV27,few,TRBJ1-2,TGTGCCAGCAGTTTATGGGGCGGGGACTATGGCTACACCTTC,CASSLWGGDYGYTF
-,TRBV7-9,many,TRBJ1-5,TGTGCCAGCAGATCAGGGGGCAATCAGCCCCAGCATTTT,CASRSGGNQPQHF
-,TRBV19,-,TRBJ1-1,TGTGCCAGTTTAAATTGGGGTGCCACTGAAGCTTTCTTT,CASLNWGATEAFF
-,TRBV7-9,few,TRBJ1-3,TGTGCCAGCAGGTCCGGTATCTCTGGAAACACCATATATTTT,CASRSGISGNTIYF
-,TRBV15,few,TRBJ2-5,TGTGCCACCAGAACCGGCTTAGGGGAGACCCAGTACTTC,CATRTGLGETQYF
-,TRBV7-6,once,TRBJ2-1,TGTGCCAGCAGCCATTGGATCACTAGCTACAATGAGCAGTTCTTC,CASSHWITSYNEQFF
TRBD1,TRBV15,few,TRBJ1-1,TGTGCCACCAGCAGAGTTCCGTCGGCAGGGGGTGCGAAGATGGACGCTTTCTTT,CATSRVPSAGGAKMDAFF
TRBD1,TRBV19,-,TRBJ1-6,TGTGCCGAGGCACAGGGGCCCGGTTCACCCCTCCACTTT,CAEAQGPGSPLHF
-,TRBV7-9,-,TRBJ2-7,TGTGCCAGCAGCCTCCCCTCCTCCTTCGAGCAGTACTTC,CASSLPSSFEQYF
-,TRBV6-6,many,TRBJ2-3,TGTGCCAGCAGTTACGAAGTTATAGATACGCAGTATTTT,CASSYEVIDTQYF
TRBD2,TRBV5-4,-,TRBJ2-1,TGTGCCAGCAGCTATAGCCGGGGGGACAATGAGCAGTTCTTC,CASSYSRGDNEQFF
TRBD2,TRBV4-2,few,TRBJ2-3,TGTGCCAGCAGCCAAGTCTCGCGGGGGGGCTTAACAGATACGCAGTATTTT,CASSQVSRGGLTDTQYF
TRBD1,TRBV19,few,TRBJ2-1,TGTGCCAGTAGTACCGGACAGGTTGACAATGAGCAGTTCTTC,CASSTGQVDNEQFF
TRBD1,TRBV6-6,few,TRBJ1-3,TGTGCCAGCCTACTCCCTTGGGACAGCGTCTCTGGAAACACCATATATTTT,CASLLPWDSVSGNTIYF
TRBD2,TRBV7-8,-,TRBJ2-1,TGTGCCAGCAGCCACCGAGAGCGGGGGGTATACAATGAGCAGTTCTTC,CASSHRERGVYNEQFF